This TCR beta chain was sequenced during a study of blood T cell repertoires in COVID-19. At the level of the study: Acute and convalescent COVID-19 samples came from the United States, Italy and Spain.

This clone has a single count. Authors' methods: Amplification of reference gene primers was used by the study to estimate nucleated cell counts. Profiling relied on immunoSEQ multiplex PCR, and the TCRdb table lists in-frame clones only, not all of them. The V and J calls and clone size were taken over from that table, and D and trimming were inferred from the DNA. This sample has more than 250,000 clones; around 85% occur once, and the top ten carry 5.5% to 7%. Unmatched junction bases numbered 6, after V lost 0 bases and J lost 5 bases. The CDR3 consists of 15 residues. The germline V gene has CDR1 SGDLS and CDR2 YYNGEE. Across about 22 US areas, participants ranged in age from about 18 to 90 years.

The sequence derives from a woman aged 40 to 49 who had recovered from COVID-19. V gene TRBV9 combines with J gene TRBJ2-3, with TRBD1 matching 7 bases. Sequencing was carried out using PBMCs or T cells enriched from blood (not recorded which). CDR3 coding DNA: TGTGCCAGCAGCGTAGACAGGGGCAGGGGAGATACGCAGTATTTT. It is translated as CASSVDRGRGDTQYF.